A single sample gave rise to the 2 T cell receptor beta chains below, sequenced in a study of tumor and adjacent non-tumor tissue in lung cancer. This sample's RNA came from whole unsorted tissue. A modified ARM-PCR protocol with three rounds of nested PCR amplified TCRbeta. TCRdb called the multiplex PCR reads again in MiXCR, with one record for every CDR3 protein. Of over 60,000 distinct CDR3 sequences in the sample, roughly 80% are singletons; the top ten hold more than 10%. Sequencing used lung tumor tissue. All receptors come from a woman between 50 and 59 years old with non-small cell lung cancer.

As for this clonotype: The final CDR3 position lacks the conserved phenylalanine or tryptophan, pointing to a likely read error. This chain connects TRBV6-2 or TRBV6-3 to TRBJ2-2, with D possibly being TRBD2 (5 bases). The CDR3 totals 15 residues. The V end lost 5 bases, the J end lost 8 bases, and 18 bases lay between the germline ends. Germline CDR1 and CDR2: MNHEY and SVGEGT. The DNA of the CDR3 is TGTGCCAGCAGTCACACGGTAGTGGGAGATGGGGAGCTGTTTTCT. Protein product: CASSHTVVGDGELFS.

This clonotype turned up a few times. This sequence joins TRBV18 and TRBJ1-2; 11 bases fit TRBD1. The J segment lost 3 bases and the V segment lost 5 bases, leaving 5 bases of the junction unmatched. The CDR3 has 15 amino acids. Per germline, CDR1 KGHSH and CDR2 LQKENI. The CDR3 is CASSAGTGGYYGYTF. The DNA for the CDR3 is TGTGCCAGCTCAGCCGGGACAGGGGGATACTATGGCTACACCTTC.